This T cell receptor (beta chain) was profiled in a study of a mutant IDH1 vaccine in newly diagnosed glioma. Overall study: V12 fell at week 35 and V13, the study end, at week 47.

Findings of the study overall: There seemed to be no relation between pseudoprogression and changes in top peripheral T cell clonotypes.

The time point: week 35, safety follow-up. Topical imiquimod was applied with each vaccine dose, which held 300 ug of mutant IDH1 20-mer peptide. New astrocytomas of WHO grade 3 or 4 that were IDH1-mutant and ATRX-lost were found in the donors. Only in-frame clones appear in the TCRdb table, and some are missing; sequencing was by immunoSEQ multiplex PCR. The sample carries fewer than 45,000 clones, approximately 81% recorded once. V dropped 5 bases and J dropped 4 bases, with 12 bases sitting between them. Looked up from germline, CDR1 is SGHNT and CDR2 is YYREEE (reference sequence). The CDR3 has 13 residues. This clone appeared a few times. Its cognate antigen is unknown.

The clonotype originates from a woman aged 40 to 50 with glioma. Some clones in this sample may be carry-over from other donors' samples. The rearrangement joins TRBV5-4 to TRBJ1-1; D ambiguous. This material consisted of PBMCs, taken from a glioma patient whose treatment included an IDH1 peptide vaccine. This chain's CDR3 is CASRSLGFTEAFF. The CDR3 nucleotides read TGTGCCAGCAGGAGCCTCGGGTTCACTGAAGCTTTCTTT.